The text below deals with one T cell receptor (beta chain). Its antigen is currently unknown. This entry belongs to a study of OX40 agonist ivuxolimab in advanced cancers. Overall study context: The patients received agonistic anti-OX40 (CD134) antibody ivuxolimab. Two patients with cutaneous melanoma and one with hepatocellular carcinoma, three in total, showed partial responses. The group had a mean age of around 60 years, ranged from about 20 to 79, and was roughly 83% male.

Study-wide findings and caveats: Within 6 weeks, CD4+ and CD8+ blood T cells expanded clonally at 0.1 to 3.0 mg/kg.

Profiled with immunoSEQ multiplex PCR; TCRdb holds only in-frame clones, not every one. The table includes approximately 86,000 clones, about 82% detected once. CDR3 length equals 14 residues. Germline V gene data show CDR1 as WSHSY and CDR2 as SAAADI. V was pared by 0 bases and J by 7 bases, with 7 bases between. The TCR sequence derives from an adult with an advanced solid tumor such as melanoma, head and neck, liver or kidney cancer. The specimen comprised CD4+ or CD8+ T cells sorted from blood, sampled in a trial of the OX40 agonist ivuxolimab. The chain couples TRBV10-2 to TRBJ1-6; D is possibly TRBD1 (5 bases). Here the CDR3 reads CASSESGPNSPLHF. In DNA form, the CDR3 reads TGCGCCAGCAGTGAGTCGGGACCCAATTCACCCCTCCACTTT.